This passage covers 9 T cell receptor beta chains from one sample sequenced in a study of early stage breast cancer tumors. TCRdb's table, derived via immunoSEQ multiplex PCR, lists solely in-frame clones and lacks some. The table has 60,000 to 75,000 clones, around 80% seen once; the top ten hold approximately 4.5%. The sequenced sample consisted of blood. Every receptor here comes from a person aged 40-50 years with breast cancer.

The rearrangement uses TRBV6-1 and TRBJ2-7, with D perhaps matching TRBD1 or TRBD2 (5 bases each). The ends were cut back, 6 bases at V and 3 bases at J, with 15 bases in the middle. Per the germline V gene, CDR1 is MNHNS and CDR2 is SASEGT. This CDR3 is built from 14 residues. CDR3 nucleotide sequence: TGTGCCAGCAGGTTAAGGGGACCCTTCTACGAGCAGTACTTC. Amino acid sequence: CASRLRGPFYEQYF.

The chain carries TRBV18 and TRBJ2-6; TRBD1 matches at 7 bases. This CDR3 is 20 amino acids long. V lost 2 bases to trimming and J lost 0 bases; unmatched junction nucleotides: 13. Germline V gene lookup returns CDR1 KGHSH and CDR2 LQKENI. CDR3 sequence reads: CASSPTLNRGPTSGANVLTF. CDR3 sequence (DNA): TGTGCCAGCTCACCAACCCTGAACAGGGGACCAACCTCTGGGGCCAACGTCCTGACTTTC. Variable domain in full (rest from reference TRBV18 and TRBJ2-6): NAGVMQNPRHLVRRRGQEARLRCSPMKGHSHVYWYRQLPEEGLKFMVYLQKENIIDESGMPKERFSAEFPKEGPSILRIQQVVRGDSAAYFCASSPTLNRGPTSGANVLTFGAGSRLTVL.

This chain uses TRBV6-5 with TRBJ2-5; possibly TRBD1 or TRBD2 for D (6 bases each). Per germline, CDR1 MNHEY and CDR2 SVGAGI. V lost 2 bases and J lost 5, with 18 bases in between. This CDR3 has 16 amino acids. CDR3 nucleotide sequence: TGTGCCAGCAGTTACGTGAACAGGGCGGGAAGGGAGACCCAGTACTTC. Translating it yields CASSYVNRAGRETQYF.

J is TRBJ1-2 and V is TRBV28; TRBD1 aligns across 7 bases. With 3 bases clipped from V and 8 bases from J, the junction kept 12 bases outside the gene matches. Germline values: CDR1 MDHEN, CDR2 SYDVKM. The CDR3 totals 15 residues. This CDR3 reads CASSLGQTSYRGYTF. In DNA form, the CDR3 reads TGTGCCAGCAGTTTGGGACAGACTTCCTATCGAGGCTACACCTTC.

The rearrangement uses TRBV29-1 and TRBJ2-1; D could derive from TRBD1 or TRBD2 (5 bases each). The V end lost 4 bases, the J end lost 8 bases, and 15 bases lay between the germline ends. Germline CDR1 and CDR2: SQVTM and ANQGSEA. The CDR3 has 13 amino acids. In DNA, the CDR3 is TGCAGCGTTGGAACTAGGGGCCGGGATGAGCAGTTCTTC. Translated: CSVGTRGRDEQFF.

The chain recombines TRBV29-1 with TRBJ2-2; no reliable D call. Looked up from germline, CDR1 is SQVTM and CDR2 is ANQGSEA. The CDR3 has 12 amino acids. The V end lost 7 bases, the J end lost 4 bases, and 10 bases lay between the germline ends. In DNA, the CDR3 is TGCAGCGCCCGGCCGGGCACCGGGGAGCTGTTTTTT. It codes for CSARPGTGELFF.

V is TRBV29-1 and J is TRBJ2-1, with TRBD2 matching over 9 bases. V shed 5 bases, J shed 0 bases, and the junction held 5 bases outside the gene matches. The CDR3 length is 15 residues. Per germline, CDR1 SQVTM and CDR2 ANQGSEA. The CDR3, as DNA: TGCAGCGTTTCGCCTAGCGGGAACTCCTACAATGAGCAGTTCTTC. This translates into CSVSPSGNSYNEQFF.

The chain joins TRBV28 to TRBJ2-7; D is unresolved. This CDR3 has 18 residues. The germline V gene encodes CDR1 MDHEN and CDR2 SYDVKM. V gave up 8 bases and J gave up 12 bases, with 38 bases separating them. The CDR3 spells CASGHSKDNIDGGMETYF. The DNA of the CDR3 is TGTGCCAGCGGCCACTCAAAGGATAATATCGATGGTGGGATGGAAACGTACTTC.

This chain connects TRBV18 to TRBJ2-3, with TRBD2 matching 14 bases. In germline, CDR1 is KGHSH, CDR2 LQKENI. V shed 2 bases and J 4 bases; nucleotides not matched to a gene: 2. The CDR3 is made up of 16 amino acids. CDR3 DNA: TGTGCCAGCTCACCAGGGACTAGCGGGAGTGCAGATACGCAGTATTTT. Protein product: CASSPGTSGSADTQYF.